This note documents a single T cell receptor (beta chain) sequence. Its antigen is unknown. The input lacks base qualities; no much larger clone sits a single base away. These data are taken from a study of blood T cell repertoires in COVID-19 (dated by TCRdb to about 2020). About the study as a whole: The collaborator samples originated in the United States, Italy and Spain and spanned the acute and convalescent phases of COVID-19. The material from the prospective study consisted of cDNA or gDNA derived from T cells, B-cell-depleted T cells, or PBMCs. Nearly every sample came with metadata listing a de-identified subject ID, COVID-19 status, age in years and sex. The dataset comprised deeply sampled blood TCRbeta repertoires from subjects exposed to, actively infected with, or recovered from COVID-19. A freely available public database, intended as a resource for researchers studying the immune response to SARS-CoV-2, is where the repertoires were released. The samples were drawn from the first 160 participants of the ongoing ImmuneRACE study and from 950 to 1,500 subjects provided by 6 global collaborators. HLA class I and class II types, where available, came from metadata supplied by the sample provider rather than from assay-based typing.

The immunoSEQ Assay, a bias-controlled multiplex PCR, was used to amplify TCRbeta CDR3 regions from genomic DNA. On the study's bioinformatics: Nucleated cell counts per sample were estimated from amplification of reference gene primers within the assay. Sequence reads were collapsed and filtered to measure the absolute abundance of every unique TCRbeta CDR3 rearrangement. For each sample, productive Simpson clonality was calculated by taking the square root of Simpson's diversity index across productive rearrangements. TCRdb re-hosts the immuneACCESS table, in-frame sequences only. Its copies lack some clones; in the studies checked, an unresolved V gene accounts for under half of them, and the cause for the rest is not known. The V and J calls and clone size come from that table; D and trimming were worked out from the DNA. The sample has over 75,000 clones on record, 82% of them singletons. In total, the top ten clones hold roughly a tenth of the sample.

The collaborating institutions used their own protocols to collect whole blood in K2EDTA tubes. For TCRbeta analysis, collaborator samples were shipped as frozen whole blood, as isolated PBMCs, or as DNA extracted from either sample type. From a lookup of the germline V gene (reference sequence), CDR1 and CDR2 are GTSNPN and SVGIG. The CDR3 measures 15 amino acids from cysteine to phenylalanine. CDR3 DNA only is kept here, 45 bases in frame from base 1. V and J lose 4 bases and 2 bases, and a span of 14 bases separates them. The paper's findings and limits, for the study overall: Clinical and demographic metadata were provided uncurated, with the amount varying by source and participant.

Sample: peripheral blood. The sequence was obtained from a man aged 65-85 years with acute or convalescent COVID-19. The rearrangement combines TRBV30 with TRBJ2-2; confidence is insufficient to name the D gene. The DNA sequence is TGTGCCTGGATGAGATGGGTGACTAACACCGGGGAGCTGTTTTTT. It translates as CAWMRWVTNTGELFF.